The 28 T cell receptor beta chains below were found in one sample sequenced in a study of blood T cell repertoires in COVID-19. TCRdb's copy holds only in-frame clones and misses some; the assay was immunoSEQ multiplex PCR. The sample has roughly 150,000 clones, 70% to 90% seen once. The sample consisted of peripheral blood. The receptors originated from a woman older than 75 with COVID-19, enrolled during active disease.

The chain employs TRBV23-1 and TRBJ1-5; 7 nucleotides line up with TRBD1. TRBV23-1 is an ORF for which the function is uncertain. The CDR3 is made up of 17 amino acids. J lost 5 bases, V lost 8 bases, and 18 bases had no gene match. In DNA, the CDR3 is TGCGCCAGCCCGGCATTGACAGGGAGGTCATCGGATCAGCCCCAGCATTTT. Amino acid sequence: CASPALTGRSSDQPQHF.

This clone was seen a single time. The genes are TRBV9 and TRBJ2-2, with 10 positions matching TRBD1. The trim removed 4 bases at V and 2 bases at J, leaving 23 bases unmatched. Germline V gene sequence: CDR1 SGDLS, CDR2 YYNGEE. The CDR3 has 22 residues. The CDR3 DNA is TGTGCCAGCAGCCTCCCGCTAGGGGGACAGGGGCATCAACTGAGTAACACCGGGGAGCTGTTTTTT. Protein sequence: CASSLPLGGQGHQLSNTGELFF.

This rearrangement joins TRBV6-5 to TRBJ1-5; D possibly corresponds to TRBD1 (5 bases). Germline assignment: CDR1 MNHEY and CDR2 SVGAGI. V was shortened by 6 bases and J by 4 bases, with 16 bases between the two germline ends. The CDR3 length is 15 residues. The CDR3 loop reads CASSFGTGGNQPQHF. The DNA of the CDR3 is TGTGCCAGCAGCTTCGGGACCGGGGGAAATCAGCCCCAGCATTTT.

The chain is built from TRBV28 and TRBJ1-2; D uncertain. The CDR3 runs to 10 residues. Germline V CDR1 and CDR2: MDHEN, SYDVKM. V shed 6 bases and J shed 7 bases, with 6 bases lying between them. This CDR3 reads CASSDIGYTF. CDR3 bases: TGTGCCAGCAGCGACATTGGCTACACCTTC.

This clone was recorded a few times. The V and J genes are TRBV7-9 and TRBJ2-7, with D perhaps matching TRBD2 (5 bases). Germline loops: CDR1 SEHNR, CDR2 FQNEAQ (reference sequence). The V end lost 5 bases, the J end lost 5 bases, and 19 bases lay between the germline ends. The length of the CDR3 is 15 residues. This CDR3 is CASSRLGDSKDEQYF. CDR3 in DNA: TGTGCCAGCAGCCGGTTGGGAGATTCCAAAGACGAGCAGTACTTC.

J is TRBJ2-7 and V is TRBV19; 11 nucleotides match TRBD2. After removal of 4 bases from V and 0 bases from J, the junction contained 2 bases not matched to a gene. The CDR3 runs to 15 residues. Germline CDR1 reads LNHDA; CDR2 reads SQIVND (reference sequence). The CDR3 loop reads CASSTGLAASYEQYF. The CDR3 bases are TGTGCCAGTAGTACGGGACTAGCGGCCTCCTACGAGCAGTACTTC.

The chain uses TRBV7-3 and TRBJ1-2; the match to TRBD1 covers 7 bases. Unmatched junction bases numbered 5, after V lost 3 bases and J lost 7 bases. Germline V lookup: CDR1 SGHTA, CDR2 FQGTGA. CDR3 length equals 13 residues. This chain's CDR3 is CASSFAGGSGYTF. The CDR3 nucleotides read TGTGCCAGCAGCTTTGCAGGGGGAAGTGGCTACACCTTC.

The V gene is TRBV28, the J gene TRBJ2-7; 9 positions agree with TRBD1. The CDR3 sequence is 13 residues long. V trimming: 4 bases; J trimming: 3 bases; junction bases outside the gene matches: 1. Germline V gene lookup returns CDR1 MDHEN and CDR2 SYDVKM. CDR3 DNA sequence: TGTGCCAGCAGTTGGGGACAGGGCTACGAGCAGTACTTC. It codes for CASSWGQGYEQYF.

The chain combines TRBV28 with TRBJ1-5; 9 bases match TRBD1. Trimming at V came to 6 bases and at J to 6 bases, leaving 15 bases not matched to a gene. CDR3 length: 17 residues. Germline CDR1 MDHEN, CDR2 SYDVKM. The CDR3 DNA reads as TGTGCCAGCAGCTCCGGGACAGGGTCGGTCTCCCCTCAGCCCCAGCATTTT. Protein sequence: CASSSGTGSVSPQPQHF. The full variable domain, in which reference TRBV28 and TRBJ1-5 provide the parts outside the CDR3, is DVKVTQSSRYLVKRTGEKVFLECVQDMDHENMFWYRQDPGLGLRLIYFSYDVKMKEKGDIPEGYSVSREKKERFSLILESASTNQTSMYLCASSSGTGSVSPQPQHFGDGTRLSIL.

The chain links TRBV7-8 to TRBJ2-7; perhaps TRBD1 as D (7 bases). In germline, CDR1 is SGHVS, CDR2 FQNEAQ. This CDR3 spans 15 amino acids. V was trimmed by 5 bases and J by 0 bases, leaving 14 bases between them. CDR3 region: CASSRGGTASYEQYF. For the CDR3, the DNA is TGTGCCAGCAGCCGGGGCGGGACAGCCTCCTACGAGCAGTACTTC. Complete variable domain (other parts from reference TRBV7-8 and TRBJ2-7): GAGVSQSPRYKVAKRGQDVALRCDPISGHVSLFWYQQALGQGPEFLTYFQNEAQLDKSGLPSDRFFAERPEGSVSTLKIQRTQQEDSAVYLCASSRGGTASYEQYFGPGTRLTVT.

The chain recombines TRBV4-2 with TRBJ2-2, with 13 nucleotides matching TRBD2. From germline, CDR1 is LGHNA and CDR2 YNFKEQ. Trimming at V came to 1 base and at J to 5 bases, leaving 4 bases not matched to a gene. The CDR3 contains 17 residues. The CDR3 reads CASSQGTSGSGTGELFF. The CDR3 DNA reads TGTGCCAGCAGCCAAGGGACTAGCGGGAGCGGAACCGGGGAGCTGTTTTTT.

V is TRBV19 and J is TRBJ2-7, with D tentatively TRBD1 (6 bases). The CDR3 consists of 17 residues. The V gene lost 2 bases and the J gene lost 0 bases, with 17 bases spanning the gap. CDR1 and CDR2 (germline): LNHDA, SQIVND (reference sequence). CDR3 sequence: CASSISPTGLSSYEQYF. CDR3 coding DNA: TGTGCCAGTAGTATATCCCCCACAGGGCTGAGCTCCTACGAGCAGTACTTC.

CDR3: CASSLSRLAKYNEQFF. The CDR3 DNA is TGTGCCAGCAGCTTAAGTCGCCTAGCGAAATACAATGAGCAGTTCTTC. The chain has TRBV11-2 and TRBJ2-1; maybe TRBD2 (6 bases). CDR1 and CDR2 (germline): SGHAT, FQNNGV. Trimming took 2 bases from V and 4 from J, leaving 15 bases between them. This CDR3 contains 16 residues.

The CDR3: CASSFLGQGAGGYTF. Here the CDR3 DNA reads TGTGCCAGCAGTTTTCTCGGACAGGGGGCTGGCGGCTACACCTTC. The genes are TRBV27 and TRBJ1-2; TRBD1 matches at 11 bases. CDR1 is MNHEY, CDR2 SMNVEV, per germline (reference sequence). The CDR3 consists of 15 residues. J gave up 8 bases and V 3 bases, and 8 bases lay outside the gene matches.

The CDR3 nucleotides read TGTGCCAGCAGCCGGACTAGCGGGAGGGAGACCCAGTACTTC. Protein sequence: CASSRTSGRETQYF. This chain uses TRBV3-1 (or the pseudogene TRBV3-2) with TRBJ2-5; 14 bases fit TRBD2. Per germline, CDR1 LGHDT and CDR2 YNNKEL (reference sequence). With 4 bases clipped from V and 5 bases from J, the junction kept 0 bases outside the gene matches. The CDR3 runs 14 residues.

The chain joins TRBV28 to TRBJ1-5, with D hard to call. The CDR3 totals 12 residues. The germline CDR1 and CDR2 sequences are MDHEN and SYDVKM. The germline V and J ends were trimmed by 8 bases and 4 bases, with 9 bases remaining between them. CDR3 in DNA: TGTGCCAGCCACTCGACTAATCAGCCCCAGCATTTT. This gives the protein CASHSTNQPQHF.

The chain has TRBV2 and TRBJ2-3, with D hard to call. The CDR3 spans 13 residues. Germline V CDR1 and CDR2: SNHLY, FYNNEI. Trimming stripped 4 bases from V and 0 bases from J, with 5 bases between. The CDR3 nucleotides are TGTGCCAGCAGTGGTTATAGCACAGATACGCAGTATTTT. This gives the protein CASSGYSTDTQYF.

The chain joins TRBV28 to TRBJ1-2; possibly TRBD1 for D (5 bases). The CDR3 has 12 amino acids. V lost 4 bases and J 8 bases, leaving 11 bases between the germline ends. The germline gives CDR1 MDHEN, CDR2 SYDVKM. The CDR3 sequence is CASSSRVGGYTF. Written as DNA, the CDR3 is TGTGCCAGCAGTTCCAGGGTCGGAGGCTACACCTTC.

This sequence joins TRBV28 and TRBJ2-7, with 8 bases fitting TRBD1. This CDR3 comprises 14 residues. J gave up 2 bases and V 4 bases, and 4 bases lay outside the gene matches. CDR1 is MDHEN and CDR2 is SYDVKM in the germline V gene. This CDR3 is CASSSTGGPYEQYF. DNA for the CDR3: TGTGCCAGCAGTTCAACAGGGGGACCCTACGAGCAGTACTTC.

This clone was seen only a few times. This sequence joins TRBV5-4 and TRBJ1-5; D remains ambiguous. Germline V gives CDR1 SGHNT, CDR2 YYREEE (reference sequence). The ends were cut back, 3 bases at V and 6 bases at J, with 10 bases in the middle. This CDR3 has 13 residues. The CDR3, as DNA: TGTGCCAGCAGCTCCTTGCCGAGTCAGCCCCAGCATTTT. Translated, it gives CASSSLPSQPQHF.

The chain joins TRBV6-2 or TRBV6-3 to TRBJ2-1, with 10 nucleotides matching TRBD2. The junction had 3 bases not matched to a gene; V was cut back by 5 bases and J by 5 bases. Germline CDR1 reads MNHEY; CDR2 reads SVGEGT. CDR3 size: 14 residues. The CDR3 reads CASSKAGGNNEQFF. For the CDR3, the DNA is TGTGCCAGCAGTAAAGCGGGAGGGAACAATGAGCAGTTCTTC.

CDR3 residues: CASSLGGVRNEQFF. The CDR3 DNA reads as TGTGCCAGCAGCTTGGGGGGAGTGCGGAATGAGCAGTTCTTC. The V and J genes are TRBV13 and TRBJ2-1, with a weak D call TRBD2 (6 bases). Germline loops: CDR1 PRHDT, CDR2 FYEKMQ (reference sequence). CDR3 length: 14 amino acids. Trimming took 3 bases from V and 7 from J, leaving 13 bases between them.

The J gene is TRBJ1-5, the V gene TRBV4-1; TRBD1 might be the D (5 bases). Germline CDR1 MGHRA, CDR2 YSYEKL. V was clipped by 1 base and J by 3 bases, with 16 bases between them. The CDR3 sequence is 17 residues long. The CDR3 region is CASSQVGGLENNQPQHF. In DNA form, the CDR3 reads TGCGCCAGCAGCCAAGTGGGGGGTCTTGAGAACAATCAGCCCCAGCATTTT.

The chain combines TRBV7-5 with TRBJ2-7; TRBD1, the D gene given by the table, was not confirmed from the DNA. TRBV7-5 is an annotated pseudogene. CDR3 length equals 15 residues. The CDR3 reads CARSPYGTGPYEQYF. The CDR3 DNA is TGTGCCAGAAGCCCATACGGGACAGGGCCCTACGAGCAGTACTTC.

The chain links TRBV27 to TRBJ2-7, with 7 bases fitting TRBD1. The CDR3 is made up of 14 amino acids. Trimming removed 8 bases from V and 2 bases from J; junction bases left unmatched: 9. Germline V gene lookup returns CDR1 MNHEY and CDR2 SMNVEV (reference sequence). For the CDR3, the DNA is TGTGCCAGCGGAAACAGGGGCTTAACCTACGAGCAGTACTTC. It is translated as CASGNRGLTYEQYF.

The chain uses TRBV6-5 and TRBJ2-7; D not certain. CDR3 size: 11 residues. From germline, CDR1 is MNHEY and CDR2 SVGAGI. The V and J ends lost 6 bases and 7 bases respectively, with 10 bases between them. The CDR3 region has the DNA TGTGCCAGCAGCTCCAGTTGGGAGCAGTACTTC. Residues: CASSSSWEQYF.

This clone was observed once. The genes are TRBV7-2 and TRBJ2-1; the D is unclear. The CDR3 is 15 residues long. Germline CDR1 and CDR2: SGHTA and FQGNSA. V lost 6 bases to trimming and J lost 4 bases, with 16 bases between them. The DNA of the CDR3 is TGTGCCAGCAGTCTAGGCCCCTCGAATTACAATGAGCAGTTCTTC. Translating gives CASSLGPSNYNEQFF.

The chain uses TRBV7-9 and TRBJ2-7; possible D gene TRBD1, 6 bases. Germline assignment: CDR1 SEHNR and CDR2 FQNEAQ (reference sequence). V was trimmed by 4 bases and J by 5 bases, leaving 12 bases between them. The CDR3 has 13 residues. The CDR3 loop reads CASSSLTGHEQYF. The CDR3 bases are TGTGCCAGCAGCTCCTTGACAGGACACGAGCAGTACTTC. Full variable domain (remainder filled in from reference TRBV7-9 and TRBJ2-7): DTGVSQNPRHKITKRGQNVTFRCDPISEHNRLYWYRQTLGQGPEFLTYFQNEAQLEKSRLLSDRFSAERPKGSFSTLEIQRTEQGDSAMYLCASSSLTGHEQYFGPGTRLTVT.